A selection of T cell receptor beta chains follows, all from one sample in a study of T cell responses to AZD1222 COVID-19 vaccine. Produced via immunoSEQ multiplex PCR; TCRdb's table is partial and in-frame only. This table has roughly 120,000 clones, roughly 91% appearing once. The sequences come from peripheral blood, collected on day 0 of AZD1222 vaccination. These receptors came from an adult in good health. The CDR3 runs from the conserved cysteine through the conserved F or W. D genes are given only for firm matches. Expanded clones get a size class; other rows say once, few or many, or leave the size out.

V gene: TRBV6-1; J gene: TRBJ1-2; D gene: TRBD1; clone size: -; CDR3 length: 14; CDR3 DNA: TGTGCCAGCAGTGAAACGACAGGGCTCTATGGCTACACCTTC; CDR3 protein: CASSETTGLYGYTF
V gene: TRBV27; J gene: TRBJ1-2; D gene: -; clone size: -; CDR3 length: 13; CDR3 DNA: TGTGCCAGCAGTTTATCAGGGTTTGGTGGCTACACCTTC; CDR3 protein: CASSLSGFGGYTF
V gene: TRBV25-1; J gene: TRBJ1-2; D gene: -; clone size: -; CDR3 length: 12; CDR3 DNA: TGTGCCGCGCAGTGGGGCACGTTGGGCTACACCTTC; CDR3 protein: CAAQWGTLGYTF
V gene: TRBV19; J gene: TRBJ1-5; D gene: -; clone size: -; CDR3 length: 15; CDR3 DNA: TGTGCCAGTAGTATAGATCTGGTAGGGCATCAGCCCCAGCATTTT; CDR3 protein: CASSIDLVGHQPQHF
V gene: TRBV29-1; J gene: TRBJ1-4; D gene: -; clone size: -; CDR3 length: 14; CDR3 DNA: TGCAGCGTTCCCTCCAGGGAAAATAATGAAAAACTGTTTTTT; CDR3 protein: CSVPSRENNEKLFF
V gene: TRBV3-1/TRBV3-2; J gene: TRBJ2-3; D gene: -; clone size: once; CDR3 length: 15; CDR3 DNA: TGTGCCAGCAGCCAAGATTGGGGGGTCACAGATACGCAGTATTTT; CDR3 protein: CASSQDWGVTDTQYF
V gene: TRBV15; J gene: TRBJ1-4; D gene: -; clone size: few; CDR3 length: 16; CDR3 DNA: TGTGCCACCAGCAGAGAAGGGGCGCGACTTAATGAAAAACTGTTTTTT; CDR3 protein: CATSREGARLNEKLFF
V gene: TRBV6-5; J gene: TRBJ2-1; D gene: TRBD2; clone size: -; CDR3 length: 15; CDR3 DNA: TGTGCCAGCAGTTTAGCGGGCGGAGACTACAATGAGCAGTTCTTC; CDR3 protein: CASSLAGGDYNEQFF
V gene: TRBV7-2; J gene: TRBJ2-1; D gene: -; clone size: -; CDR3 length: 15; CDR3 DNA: TGTGCCAGCAGCTTAGCCAGCAGGGTGGGCAATGAGCAGTTCTTC; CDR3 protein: CASSLASRVGNEQFF
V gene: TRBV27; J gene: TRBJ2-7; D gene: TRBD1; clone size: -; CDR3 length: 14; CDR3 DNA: TGTGCCAGCGGGCCGTCGGGACAGGGGTGGGAGCAGTACTTC; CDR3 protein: CASGPSGQGWEQYF
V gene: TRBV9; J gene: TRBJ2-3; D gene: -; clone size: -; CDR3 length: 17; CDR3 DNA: TGTGCCAGCAGCCCTCGGGGAGCGTGGGCTACCACAGATACGCAGTATTTT; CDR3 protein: CASSPRGAWATTDTQYF
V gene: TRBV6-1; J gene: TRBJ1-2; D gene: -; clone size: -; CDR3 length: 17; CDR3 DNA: TGTGCCAGCAGTGTCCGGGACATCTATCCATTTTTCTATGGCTACACCTTC; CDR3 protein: CASSVRDIYPFFYGYTF
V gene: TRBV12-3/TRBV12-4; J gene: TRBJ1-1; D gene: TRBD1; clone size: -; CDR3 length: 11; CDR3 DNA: TGTGCCAGCAGCCGGACAGGGGAATCTTTCTTT; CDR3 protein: CASSRTGESFF
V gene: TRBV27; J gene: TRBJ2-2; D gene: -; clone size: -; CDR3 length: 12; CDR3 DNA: TGTGCCAGCAGTTTGAAGGCCGGGGAGCTGTTTTTT; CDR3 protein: CASSLKAGELFF
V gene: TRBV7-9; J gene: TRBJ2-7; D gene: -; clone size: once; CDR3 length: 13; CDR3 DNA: TGTGCCAGCAGCCCGACCCCCTCCTACGAGCAGTACTTC; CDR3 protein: CASSPTPSYEQYF
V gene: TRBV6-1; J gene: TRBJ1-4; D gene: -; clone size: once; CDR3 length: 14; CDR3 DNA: TGTGCCAGCAGTGATAGACGGTATAATGAAAAACTGTTTTTT; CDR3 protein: CASSDRRYNEKLFF
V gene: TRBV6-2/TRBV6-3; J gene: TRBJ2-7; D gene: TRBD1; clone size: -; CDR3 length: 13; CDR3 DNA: TGTGCCAGCAGCGACAGGGTCTCTGGCGAGCAGTACTTC; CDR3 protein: CASSDRVSGEQYF
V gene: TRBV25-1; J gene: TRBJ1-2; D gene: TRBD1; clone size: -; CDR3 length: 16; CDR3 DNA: TGTGCCAGCGCGAGGGGGACAGGGGAAGGCAGCTATGGCTACACCTTC; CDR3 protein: CASARGTGEGSYGYTF
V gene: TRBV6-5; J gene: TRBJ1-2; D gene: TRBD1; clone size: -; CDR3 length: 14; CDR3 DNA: TGTGCCAGCAAAACGACAGGGGGCGACTATGGCTACACCTTC; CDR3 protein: CASKTTGGDYGYTF
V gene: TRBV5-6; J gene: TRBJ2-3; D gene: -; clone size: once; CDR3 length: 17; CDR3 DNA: TGTGCCAGCAGCTTGTCGTGGGTAGCCCGTAGGTCAGATACGCAGTATTTT; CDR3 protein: CASSLSWVARRSDTQYF
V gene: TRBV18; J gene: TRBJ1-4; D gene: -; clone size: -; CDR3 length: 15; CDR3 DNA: TGTGCCAGCTCACCATACTCCGCAACTAATGAAAAACTGTTTTTT; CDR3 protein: CASSPYSATNEKLFF
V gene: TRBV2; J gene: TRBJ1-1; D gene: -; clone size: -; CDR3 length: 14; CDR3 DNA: TGTGCCAGCACTTCTCAGACGGCAGGGACTGAAGCTTTCTTT; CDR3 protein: CASTSQTAGTEAFF
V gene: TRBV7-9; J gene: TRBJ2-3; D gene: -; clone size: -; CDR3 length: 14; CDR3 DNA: TGTGCCAGCAGCTTAGGGTCACCCACAGATACGCAGTATTTT; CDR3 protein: CASSLGSPTDTQYF
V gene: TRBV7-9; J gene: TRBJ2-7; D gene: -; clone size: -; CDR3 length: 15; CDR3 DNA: TGTGCCAGCAGCTTAGGTGCAGGCTCGCACTACGAGCAGTACTTC; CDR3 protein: CASSLGAGSHYEQYF
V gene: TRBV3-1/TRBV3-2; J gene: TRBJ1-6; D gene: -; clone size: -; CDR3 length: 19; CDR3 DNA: TGTGCCAGCAGCCAGATGGGGCTCTCAGGCAATGGGTATAATTCACCCCTCCACTTT; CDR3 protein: CASSQMGLSGNGYNSPLHF
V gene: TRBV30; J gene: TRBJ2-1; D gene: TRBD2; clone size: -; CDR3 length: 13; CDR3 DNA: TGTGCCTGGAGCCCCCTAGCGGGAGTTGAGCAGTTCTTC; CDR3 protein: CAWSPLAGVEQFF
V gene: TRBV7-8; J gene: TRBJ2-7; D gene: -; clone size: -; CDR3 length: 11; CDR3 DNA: TGTGCCAGCAGCTCGTCTTGGGAGCAGTACTTC; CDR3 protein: CASSSSWEQYF
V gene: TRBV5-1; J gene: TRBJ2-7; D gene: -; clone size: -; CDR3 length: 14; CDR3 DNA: TGCGCCAGCAGCGACTCTGGCTTACGCCACGAGCAGTACTTC; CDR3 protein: CASSDSGLRHEQYF
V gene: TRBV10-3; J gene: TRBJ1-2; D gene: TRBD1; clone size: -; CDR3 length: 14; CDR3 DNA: TGTGCCACCATGCGGGCGAAGGGGGCCCACGGCTACACCTTC; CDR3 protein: CATMRAKGAHGYTF
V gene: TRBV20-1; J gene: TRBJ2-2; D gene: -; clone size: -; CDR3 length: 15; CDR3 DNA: TGCAGTGCTAGTTTCGGGGGCCGGGGCACCGGGGAGCTGTTTTTT; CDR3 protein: CSASFGGRGTGELFF
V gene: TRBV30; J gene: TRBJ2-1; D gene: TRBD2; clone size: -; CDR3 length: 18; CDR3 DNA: TGTGCCTGGAGTACTGGCAAGCTAGCGGGAAGCTCCTACAATGAGCAGTTCTTC; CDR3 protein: CAWSTGKLAGSSYNEQFF
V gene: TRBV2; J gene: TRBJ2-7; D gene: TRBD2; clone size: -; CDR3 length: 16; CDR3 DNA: TGTGCCAGCAGTGAAGGTATGGGGACTAGCGGGAGCGTGCAGTACTTC; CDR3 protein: CASSEGMGTSGSVQYF
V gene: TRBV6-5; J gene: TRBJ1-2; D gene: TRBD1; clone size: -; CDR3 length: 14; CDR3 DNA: TGTGCCAGCAGCACACCGGGACAGGGTTATGGCTACACCTTC; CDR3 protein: CASSTPGQGYGYTF
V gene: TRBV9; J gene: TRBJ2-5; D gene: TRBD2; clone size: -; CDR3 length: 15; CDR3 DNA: TGTGCCAGCAGCCCCACCGGGACTACACAAGAGACCCAGTACTTC; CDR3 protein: CASSPTGTTQETQYF
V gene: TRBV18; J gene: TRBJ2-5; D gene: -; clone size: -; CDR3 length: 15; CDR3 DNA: TGTGCCAGCTCCTTCAACGTCGGCCCCCAAGAGACCCAGTACTTC; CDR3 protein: CASSFNVGPQETQYF
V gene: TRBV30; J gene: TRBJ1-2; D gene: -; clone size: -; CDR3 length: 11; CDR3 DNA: TGTGCCTGGAGTGTCCCATATGGCTACACCTTC; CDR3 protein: CAWSVPYGYTF
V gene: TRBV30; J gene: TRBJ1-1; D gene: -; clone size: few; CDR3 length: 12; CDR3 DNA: TGTGCCTGGAGTAGCCAGAACACTGAAGCTTTCTTT; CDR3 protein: CAWSSQNTEAFF
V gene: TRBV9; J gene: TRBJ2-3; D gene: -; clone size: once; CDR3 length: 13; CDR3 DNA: TGTGCCAGCAGCGACCAAAGGAAAGATACGCAGTATTTT; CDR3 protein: CASSDQRKDTQYF
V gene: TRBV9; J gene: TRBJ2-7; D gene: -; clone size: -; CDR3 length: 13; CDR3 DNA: TGTGCCAGCAGCGTAGAGGCTACCTCGAAGCAGTACTTC; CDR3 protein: CASSVEATSKQYF
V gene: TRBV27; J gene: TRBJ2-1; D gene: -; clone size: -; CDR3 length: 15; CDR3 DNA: TGTGCCAGCAACCTAAGGGGGGCTTGGGGCAATGAGCAGTTCTTC; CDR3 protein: CASNLRGAWGNEQFF